The T cell receptor beta chain under discussion was sequenced for a study of T cell changes during pregnancy in multiple sclerosis. TCRdb's copy holds only in-frame clones and misses some; the assay was immunoSEQ multiplex PCR. The repertoire consists of roughly 60,000 clones, with just over 90% occurring once and the leading ten covering about 0.33%. Germline CDR1 MGHRA, CDR2 YSYEKL. This CDR3 contains 15 residues. Trimming pared 0 bases from V and 6 bases from J, leaving 12 bases between. This clonotype was sampled from a female donor with multiple sclerosis, enrolled in a pregnancy study. Here the sequenced sample was CD4+ T cells from peripheral blood mononuclear cells, taken before pregnancy. The chain carries TRBV4-1 and TRBJ1-3, with D possibly TRBD1 on 5 matching bases. CDR3 amino acids: CASSQDGAGSNTIYF. The CDR3 nucleotides read TGCGCCAGCAGCCAAGATGGGGCAGGCTCAAACACCATATATTTT.